This T cell receptor beta chain is from a study of vaccination and CD4 T cells after COVID-19. V was clipped by 5 bases and J by 8 bases, with 10 bases between them. This CDR3 has 12 amino acids. Germline V gene lookup returns CDR1 SGHNT and CDR2 YENEEA. The Oncomine TCR Beta short-read assay sequenced DNA from cultured CD4+ T cells. TCRdb reprocessed the PCR reads via MiXCR and lists one record per CDR3 protein. The sample includes 20,000 to 30,000 distinct CDR3 sequences, roughly 50% of them seen just once. About this clonotype itself: Its specificity is not known.

The sample's treatment: roughly 11-day PBMC culture with coronavirus spike peptide pools or control peptides (ViraFEST assay). ViraFEST expanded antigen-specific T cells with peptide pools, then sequenced TCRs. Half the growth medium was swapped for new IL-2 medium on days 3 and 7. This rearrangement joins TRBV11-3 to TRBJ2-1, with D possibly TRBD2 on 5 matching bases. This clonotype was obtained from a human donor who had recovered from COVID-19. The sequencing sample was made of CD4+ T cells from blood, cultured in vitro. In DNA, the CDR3 is TGTGCCAGCAGCCGCGGGCGCGATGAGCAGTTCTTC. Amino acids: CASSRGRDEQFF.